A selection of T cell receptor beta chains follows, all from one sample in a study of blood T cell repertoires in COVID-19. Assay used: immunoSEQ multiplex PCR; TCRdb lists only in-frame clones, some missing. The profile covers a few hundred thousand clones, with approximately 80% appearing a single time and approximately 4% taken by the ten largest. The specimen sequenced was peripheral blood. Source of these receptors: a man aged 55 to 70 with acute or convalescent COVID-19. Both conserved end residues are part of each CDR3. D genes are given only for firm matches.

d_call j_call v_call cdr3_aa
. TRBJ1-6 TRBV5-4 CASSLGAPTHNSPLHF
TRBD1 TRBJ2-5 TRBV29-1 CSVSPGQSGETQYF
. TRBJ2-7 TRBV30 CAWSVNEQYF
. TRBJ2-7 TRBV11-2 CASSLPILGSSYEQYF
TRBD1 TRBJ2-2 TRBV18 CASSPVDRGELFF
TRBD2 TRBJ2-7 TRBV19 CASSPGLAGIYEQYF
. TRBJ2-1 TRBV29-1 CSVGTSSMTQFF
. TRBJ1-2 TRBV6-1 CASILGGGRGYGYTF
. TRBJ2-7 TRBV5-1 CASSPGEQAYEQYF
. TRBJ2-1 TRBV19 CASMETSSYNEQFF
. TRBJ2-1 TRBV7-8 CASSGIAQAGDPNEQFF
. TRBJ2-3 TRBV2 CASRTGFSTDTQYF
. TRBJ2-3 TRBV15 CATSRDLSPDTQYF
TRBD2 TRBJ2-2 TRBV11-3 CASSPGLANTGELFF
. TRBJ2-3 TRBV2 CASSPIRTDTQYF
. TRBJ2-7 TRBV19 CASSINREPRYEQYF
TRBD1 TRBJ1-2 TRBV18 CASSLQGNYGYTF
. TRBJ2-7 TRBV7-9 CASTRGGRRATYEQYF
. TRBJ2-7 TRBV7-9 CASTSGTDPYEQYF
TRBD2 TRBJ2-3 TRBV11-2 CASSMTSGGLGTDTQYF
. TRBJ2-3 TRBV5-1 CASSLDGGVSTDTQYF
. TRBJ2-2 TRBV7-7 CASSLEGANTGELFF
TRBD2 TRBJ2-1 TRBV9 CASSVSGGNNNEQFF
TRBD1 TRBJ1-1 TRBV19 CASTIFDRGRTEAFF
. TRBJ2-3 TRBV3-1/TRBV3-2 CASSLYTDTQYF
TRBD2 TRBJ2-1 TRBV6-2/TRBV6-3 CASSYPMTSGRPNEQFF
. TRBJ1-6 TRBV7-8 CASSFGGGDTYNSPLHF